Reported below is one TCR beta chain. This record belongs to a study of T cell clonotyping in hematopoietic cell transplantation. TCRdb's table, derived via immunoSEQ multiplex PCR, lists solely in-frame clones and lacks some. The sample consists of about 6,700 clones, 37% of them appearing once. The CDR3 covers 13 residues. Germline CDR1 reads LNHDA; CDR2 reads SQIVND (reference sequence). Trimming stripped 6 bases from V and 5 bases from J, with 13 bases between. The sequence was obtained from an older female patient who had an allogeneic stem cell transplant, so the T cells may come from the graft donor. Some clones in this sample may be carry-over from other donors' samples. This sample comprised peripheral blood mononuclear cells, obtained 30 days after allogeneic stem cell transplant. This rearrangement joins TRBV19 to TRBJ1-1; TRBD1 might be the D (6 bases). CDR3 amino acids: CASRVGARTEAFF. CDR3 DNA: TGTGCCAGTAGAGTGGGGGCGCGGACTGAAGCTTTCTTT.